These 10 T cell receptor beta chains share one sample of origin, sequenced in a study of T cells in Graves' hyperthyroidism and ophthalmopathy. Amplified regions were TCR beta CDR3 sequences from RNA transcripts. RT-PCR in the first round (using the HTBI primer set) targeted the TCR CDR3. MiXCR, applied by TCRdb to the multiplex PCR reads, yields one record per CDR3 protein. This table holds about 200,000 distinct CDR3 sequences, 17% found once. The material sequenced was blood. The source of these receptors is a man between 45 and 60 years old with Graves' hyperthyroidism.

This clonotype was counted at least ten times. The chain links TRBV28 to TRBJ1-5; D ambiguous. The CDR3 has 13 residues. Between the trimmed V and J ends, which lost 5 bases and 6 bases, there was a span of 11 bases. Germline V CDR1 and CDR2: MDHEN, SYDVKM. CDR3 sequence reads: CASSPVAGQPQHF. CDR3 nucleotide sequence: TGTGCCAGCAGTCCTGTCGCGGGTCAGCCCCAGCATTTT.

At least ten counts were recorded for this clonotype. This chain joins TRBV3-1 and TRBJ2-7; maybe TRBD2 (6 bases). The CDR3 loop spans 14 amino acids. Trimming shortened V by 6 bases and J by 4 bases, and 16 bases separated the two germline ends. The germline V gene encodes CDR1 LGHDT and CDR2 YNNKEL (reference sequence). The CDR3 spells CASSRDSQSYEQYF. In nucleotides, the CDR3 is TGTGCCAGCAGTCGGGACTCCCAGTCGTACGAGCAGTACTTC.

Remarks on this clonotype: This sequence may be a read error, since a much larger clone differs from it by one base. The chain uses TRBV6-1 and TRBJ1-2; 7 nucleotides align to TRBD1. The CDR3 consists of 13 residues. Germline V gene sequence: CDR1 MNHNS, CDR2 SASEGT. CDR3 in amino acids: CASSLGQIYGCTF. The CDR3 DNA reads as TGTGCCAGCAGTCTGGGACAGATCTATGGCTGCACCTTC.

This clonotype was detected ten times or more. The chain couples TRBV12-3 or TRBV12-4 to TRBJ2-7; no firm D call. The CDR3 spans 13 residues. Between the trimmed V and J ends, which lost 5 bases and 9 bases, there was a span of 17 bases. CDR3 in amino acids: CASSAVYRTGQYF. The CDR3 DNA reads as TGTGCCAGCAGTGCCGTTTATCGGACCGGGCAGTACTTC.

At least ten counts were recorded for this clonotype. The CDR3 DNA is TGCAGTGCTAGTGAAAGGACGGGGACCTACGAGCAGTACTTC. Protein product: CSASERTGTYEQYF. The J gene is TRBJ2-7, the V gene TRBV20-1; possible D gene TRBD2, 5 bases. Germline V gene data show CDR1 as DFQATT and CDR2 as SNEGSKA (reference sequence). V lost 3 bases, J lost 2 bases, and 14 bases lay in between. CDR3 size: 14 residues.

This clonotype turned up a few times. The rearrangement joins TRBV19 to TRBJ2-7; TRBD2 might be the D (6 bases). The CDR3 covers 14 residues. Trimming took 3 bases from V and 7 from J, leaving 16 bases between them. In germline, CDR1 is LNHDA, CDR2 SQIVND (reference sequence). The CDR3 loop is CASSIVGSPGEQYF. CDR3 DNA sequence: TGTGCCAGTAGTATCGTCGGGAGCCCGGGGGAGCAGTACTTC. Full variable domain (rest looked up from reference TRBV19 and TRBJ2-7): DGGITQSPKYLFRKEGQNVTLSCEQNLNHDAMYWYRQDPGQGLRLIYYSQIVNDFQKGDIAEGYSVSREKKESFPLTVTSAQKNPTAFYLCASSIVGSPGEQYFGPGTRLTVT.

This clonotype was observed at least ten times. The chain recombines TRBV2 with TRBJ2-7, with 10 positions matching TRBD1. Germline V gene data show CDR1 as SNHLY and CDR2 as FYNNEI. V lost 0 bases and J lost 5; bases outside the gene matches: 4. CDR3 size: 15 residues. CDR3 coding DNA: TGTGCCAGCAGTGAAGCGGGGGACAGGGGCCACGAGCAGTACTTC. The encoded protein is CASSEAGDRGHEQYF.

The V and J genes are TRBV10-3 and TRBJ2-1; 8 bases are a match to TRBD1. The germline CDR1 and CDR2 sequences are ENHRY and SYGVKD. CDR3 length equals 17 residues. The V gene end was trimmed by 6 bases and the J gene end by 1 base; junction bases not matched to a gene: 11. The CDR3 region is CAIREARGTGSYNEQFF. For the CDR3, the DNA is TGTGCCATCAGGGAGGCGAGAGGGACAGGATCCTACAATGAGCAGTTCTTC.

The chain carries TRBV20-1 and TRBJ2-1; 7 nucleotides match TRBD1. Germline V CDR1 and CDR2: DFQATT, SNEGSKA (reference sequence). V was pared by 5 bases and J by 3 bases, with 10 bases of the junction left unmatched. The CDR3 contains 15 residues. The CDR3 region is CSAPLRGRNYNEQFF. DNA of the CDR3: TGCAGTGCTCCTCTGAGGGGGCGGAACTACAATGAGCAGTTCTTC.

The chain uses TRBV12-3 or TRBV12-4 and TRBJ2-1; D possibly uses TRBD1 or TRBD2 (6 bases each). Deletions cut 5 bases from V and 9 bases from J, with 17 bases between. This CDR3 is built from 14 residues. The chain's CDR3 is CASSLVTGGFEQFF. CDR3 bases: TGTGCCAGCAGTCTAGTGACAGGAGGGTTTGAGCAGTTCTTC.